These 20 T cell receptor beta chains were all obtained from the same sample, sequenced in a study of breast tumors, draining lymph nodes, adjacent tissues. Breast cancer patients provided tissue from their axillary draining lymph nodes. TCRdb redid the calling of the multiplex PCR reads with MiXCR, one entry per CDR3 protein. The sample comprises about 110,000 distinct CDR3 sequences, roughly 33% of which are singletons, and under 6% rests with the top ten. Sequences were obtained from axillary lymph node tissue. All receptors derive from a female donor with breast cancer. Some clones in this sample may be carry-over from other donors' samples.

This clonotype was counted at least ten times. This chain uses TRBV4-2 with TRBJ1-6, with unresolved D. V lost 4 bases and J 8 bases, leaving 12 bases between the germline ends. Germline V gives CDR1 LGHNA, CDR2 YNFKEQ. CDR3 length: 14 amino acids. The CDR3 loop reads CASSLSAGDSPLHF. Written as DNA, the CDR3 is TGTGCCAGCAGCCTATCGGCGGGTGATTCACCCCTCCACTTT.

This clonotype was counted at least ten times. The genes are TRBV5-4 and TRBJ2-1; no clear D gene. Per germline, CDR1 SGHNT and CDR2 YYREEE (reference sequence). V lost 0 bases, J lost 1 base, and 8 bases lay in between. The CDR3 loop spans 15 amino acids. CDR3 in DNA: TGTGCCAGCAGCTTGGGGCGGTCATCCTACAATGAGCAGTTCTTC. It codes for CASSLGRSSYNEQFF.

The chain employs TRBV20-1 and TRBJ2-3; D is undetermined. Looked up from germline, CDR1 is DFQATT and CDR2 is SNEGSKA (reference sequence). The length of the CDR3 is 12 residues. V lost 4 bases to trimming and J lost 0 bases, with 5 bases between them. The DNA for the CDR3 is TGCAGTGCTAAAGGAAGCACAGATACGCAGTATTTT. Translation gives CSAKGSTDTQYF.

Many counts were recorded for this clonotype. The V and J genes are TRBV7-9 and TRBJ1-1; 7 bases align to TRBD1. In germline, CDR1 is SEHNR, CDR2 FQNEAQ (reference sequence). V dropped 4 bases and J dropped 1; count of bases not matched to a gene: 0. This CDR3 region has 13 residues. The CDR3 nucleotides are TGTGCCAGCAGCTACAGGGGGAACACTGAAGCTTTCTTT. Protein: CASSYRGNTEAFF.

The J gene is TRBJ1-1, the V gene TRBV12-3 or TRBV12-4, with D possibly TRBD1 on 5 matching bases. This CDR3 is 15 amino acids long. The V and J ends lost 4 bases and 1 base respectively, with 13 bases between them. CDR3 nucleotide sequence: TGTGCCAGCAGTTACCGCTTGCAGGGGAACACTGAAGCTTTCTTT. Encoded protein: CASSYRLQGNTEAFF.

This clonotype was recorded at least ten times. J is TRBJ2-1 and V is TRBV15, with D uncertain. This CDR3 has 12 residues. V was pared by 1 base and J by 3 bases, with 1 base between. Germline V CDR1 and CDR2: LNHNV, YYDKDF (reference sequence). The CDR3 is CATSRVYNEQFF. The CDR3 DNA is TGTGCCACCAGCAGAGTCTACAATGAGCAGTTCTTC.

The table lists this clonotype with many counts. The chain combines TRBV7-3 with TRBJ2-1; 8 bases fit TRBD2. This CDR3 comprises 15 residues. J gave up 4 bases and V 1 base, and 3 bases lay outside the gene matches. Per germline, CDR1 SGHTA and CDR2 FQGTGA. The chain's CDR3 is CASSLIREGYNEQFF. The CDR3 DNA is TGTGCCAGCAGCTTAATACGGGAGGGGTACAATGAGCAGTTCTTC.

This clonotype was observed at least ten times. The CDR3 here is CASSPSVQGYEKLFF. The CDR3 region has the DNA TGTGCCAGCAGCCCTTCCGTACAGGGCTATGAAAAACTGTTTTTT. J is TRBJ1-4 and V is TRBV3-1; a weak D match, TRBD1 (6 bases). CDR3 size: 15 residues. Germline assignment: CDR1 LGHDT and CDR2 YNNKEL (reference sequence). The ends were cut back, 4 bases at V and 6 bases at J, with 15 bases in the middle.

This clonotype was found many times. The V call is TRBV19, the J call TRBJ1-6, with D perhaps matching TRBD1 (5 bases). The V gene's germline CDR1 is LNHDA and CDR2 SQIVND (reference sequence). V lost 7 bases to trimming and J lost 10 bases, with 17 bases between them. This CDR3 contains 14 residues. CDR3 DNA sequence: TGTGCCAGTATAGGGACGGCTTCTGGATCACCCCTCCACTTT. Its protein is CASIGTASGSPLHF.

At least ten counts were recorded for this clonotype. The chain links TRBV5-1 to TRBJ1-6, with 8 bases that match TRBD1. The germline V gene has CDR1 SGHRS and CDR2 YFSETQ. With 2 bases clipped from V and 8 bases from J, the junction kept 6 bases outside the gene matches. This CDR3 comprises 15 residues. The CDR3 here is CASSFSGGSDSPLHF. The CDR3 bases are TGCGCCAGCAGCTTTTCAGGGGGCAGCGATTCACCCCTCCACTTT.

The CDR3: CSATQGTGANVLTF. CDR3 in DNA: TGCAGTGCGACACAGGGCACTGGGGCCAACGTCCTGACTTTC. The chain recombines TRBV20-1 with TRBJ2-6; weak D call: TRBD1 (6 bases). The germline V gene has CDR1 DFQATT and CDR2 SNEGSKA (reference sequence). The CDR3 is made up of 14 amino acids. Trimming took off 6 bases at V and 2 bases at J, with 11 bases between the two ends.

This clonotype was recorded many times. The rearrangement uses TRBV3-2 and TRBJ2-3. TRBV3-2 is classified as a pseudogene. There are 13 residues in the CDR3. The CDR3 spells CASSQPRTDTQYF. CDR3 nucleotides: TGTGCCAGCAGCCAACCACGCACAGATACGCAGTATTTT.

V is TRBV5-1 and J is TRBJ2-7; D may be TRBD1 (6 bases). The CDR3 is 15 amino acids. Germline assignment: CDR1 SGHRS and CDR2 YFSETQ. With 0 bases removed from V and 3 bases from J, the gap between germline ends came to 13 bases. The CDR3 sequence: CASSLDQGQGYEQYF. CDR3 sequence (DNA): TGCGCCAGCAGCTTGGATCAGGGGCAGGGCTACGAGCAGTACTTC.

Points on this clonotype: No conserved phenylalanine or tryptophan ends this CDR3, so it is likely a read error. Because the CDR3's place on the DNA is in doubt, the DNA is left out and the CDR3 is given as listed by TCRdb. The rearrangement links TRBV6-4 to TRBJ2-5. Termini included, the CDR3 measures 8 amino acids. Germline CDR1 reads MRHNA; CDR2 reads SNTAGT. CDR3 region: CASSHSRQ.

V usage is TRBV6-4 and J usage is TRBJ1-3; TRBD1 agrees at 8 bases. V shed 0 bases and J 4 bases; nucleotides not matched to a gene: 2. Germline assignment: CDR1 MRHNA and CDR2 SNTAGT. CDR3 size: 15 residues. CDR3 DNA sequence: TGTGCCAGCAGTGACTCTAGACAGGGGGGAAACACCATATATTTT. Translating it yields CASSDSRQGGNTIYF.

As for this clonotype: Germline and junction disagree at one end, which may indicate a read error. Here the CDR3 reads CASTRGFDNSPLHF. The CDR3 nucleotides are TGTGCTAGCACCAGGGGTTTCGATAATTCACCCCTCCACTTT. V usage is TRBV9 and J usage is TRBJ1-6; maybe TRBD1 (6 bases). The CDR3 runs to 14 residues. The V gene's germline CDR1 is SGDLS and CDR2 YYNGEE.

This clonotype occurred many times. This rearrangement joins TRBV6-5 to TRBJ1-2, with D unclear. This CDR3 has 13 residues. The germline V and J ends were trimmed by 5 bases and 8 bases, with 15 bases remaining between them. Looked up from germline, CDR1 is MNHEY and CDR2 is SVGAGI. CDR3 region: CASSPPGSWGYTF. CDR3 DNA sequence: TGTGCCAGCAGTCCCCCCGGCAGCTGGGGCTACACCTTC.

This clonotype was recorded many times. V gene TRBV19 combines with J gene TRBJ2-4, with D unresolved. The V and J ends lost 4 bases and 0 bases respectively, with 7 bases between them. The CDR3 length is 14 residues. Germline CDR1 and CDR2: LNHDA and SQIVND (reference sequence). This chain's CDR3 is CASSNPPAKNIQYF. The DNA of the CDR3 is TGTGCCAGTAGTAACCCTCCAGCCAAAAACATTCAGTACTTC.

The sample holds many counts of this clonotype. The DNA of the CDR3 is TGTGCCAGCTCAGCCGGGACTCGGAACGGGCAGTACTTC. Its translation is CASSAGTRNGQYF. V gene TRBV18 combines with J gene TRBJ2-7; a weak D match, TRBD2 (6 bases). Trimming took 5 bases from V and 9 from J, leaving 17 bases between them. The CDR3 totals 13 residues. CDR1 KGHSH and CDR2 LQKENI come from the germline V gene.

This clonotype was found many times. This rearrangement joins TRBV27 to TRBJ2-6, with 7 bases aligning to TRBD1. Looked up from germline, CDR1 is MNHEY and CDR2 is SMNVEV (reference sequence). With V trimmed by 6 bases and J by 2 bases, 4 bases remained unmatched. The CDR3 covers 15 residues. CDR3 protein: CASRPDRAGANVLTF. In DNA, the CDR3 is TGTGCCAGCAGGCCAGACAGGGCTGGGGCCAACGTCCTGACTTTC.